This is a list of T cell receptor beta chains from one sample in a study of glioma-infiltrating T cells. TCRdb processed the multiplex PCR reads anew with MiXCR; each CDR3 protein has one entry. Of under 150,000 distinct CDR3 sequences listed, 24% are singletons. Specimen: glioma tissue, nonneoplastic brain tissue, or PBMCs (not recorded which). The receptor source for this set is a human donor with low-grade glioma or glioblastoma, undergoing nonglioma brain surgery, or in good health (not recorded which). Both conserved end residues are part of each CDR3. Each record gives: D gene, clone size, V gene, J gene, CDR3 DNA, CDR3 protein. D genes are given only for firm matches. Clone sizes are given selectively: once, few, many, or a class where the clone is expanded.

d_call: -; clone_size: few; v_call: TRBV7-9; j_call: TRBJ2-1; cdr3_nt: TGTGCCAGCAGCCCCCCTAGGGTGTCCTACAATGAGCAGTTCTTC; cdr3_aa: CASSPPRVSYNEQFF
d_call: -; clone_size: few; v_call: TRBV3-1; j_call: TRBJ2-2; cdr3_nt: TGTGCCAGCAGCCATAACACCGGGGAGCTGTTTTTT; cdr3_aa: CASSHNTGELFF
d_call: -; clone_size: many; v_call: TRBV14; j_call: TRBJ2-1; cdr3_nt: TGTGCCAGCACTCCGGGACATATTTACAATGAGCAGTTCTTC; cdr3_aa: CASTPGHIYNEQFF
d_call: -; clone_size: -; v_call: TRBV29-1; j_call: TRBJ2-1; cdr3_nt: TGCAGCGTTAGGTGGGGTTATGAGCAGTTCTTC; cdr3_aa: CSVRWGYEQFF
d_call: TRBD2; clone_size: -; v_call: TRBV5-5; j_call: TRBJ2-5; cdr3_nt: TGTGCCAGCAGCGCCCGACTAGCGGGTCGGCAAGAGACCCAGTACTTC; cdr3_aa: CASSARLAGRQETQYF
d_call: -; clone_size: many; v_call: TRBV20-1; j_call: TRBJ1-2; cdr3_nt: TGCAGTGCTAGACGGGGGATAGAGGGCTACACCTTC; cdr3_aa: CSARRGIEGYTF
d_call: -; clone_size: few; v_call: TRBV20-1; j_call: TRBJ2-3; cdr3_nt: TGCAGTGCTAGGGGGCGTCTAGCCGTGTCAGATACGCAGTATTTT; cdr3_aa: CSARGRLAVSDTQYF
d_call: -; clone_size: many; v_call: TRBV20-1; j_call: TRBJ1-5; cdr3_nt: TGCAGTGCTAGAGGGGGAGGGGCTTTGAAACAGCCCCAGCATTTT; cdr3_aa: CSARGGGALKQPQHF
d_call: -; clone_size: -; v_call: TRBV29-1; j_call: TRBJ1-2; cdr3_nt: TGCAGCGTTGATGCAGGGCTCTATGGCTACACCTTC; cdr3_aa: CSVDAGLYGYTF
d_call: TRBD2; clone_size: few; v_call: TRBV24-1; j_call: TRBJ2-1; cdr3_nt: TGTGCCACCAGTGACAGAAGACTAGCGGGGGTGTACAATGAGCAGTTCTTC; cdr3_aa: CATSDRRLAGVYNEQFF
d_call: -; clone_size: many; v_call: TRBV20-1; j_call: TRBJ1-5; cdr3_nt: TGCAGTGCTAAGGCCAGTGACGATCAGCCCCAGCATTTT; cdr3_aa: CSAKASDDQPQHF
d_call: TRBD1; clone_size: -; v_call: TRBV5-1; j_call: TRBJ1-1; cdr3_nt: TGCGCCAGCAGCGGGGGACAGGGGCAGTTTCTCACTGAAGCTTTCTTT; cdr3_aa: CASSGGQGQFLTEAFF
d_call: -; clone_size: -; v_call: TRBV20-1; j_call: TRBJ1-2; cdr3_nt: TGCAGTGCTAGAGATAAATCCAGGGCGCCGTTGGGCTACACCTTC; cdr3_aa: CSARDKSRAPLGYTF
d_call: -; clone_size: -; v_call: TRBV2; j_call: TRBJ2-5; cdr3_nt: TGTGCCAGCAGTGTGGGGTCTCAAGAGACCCAGTACTTC; cdr3_aa: CASSVGSQETQYF
d_call: -; clone_size: -; v_call: TRBV29-1; j_call: TRBJ1-4; cdr3_nt: TGCAGCGCTGGGGGGGTCGAAAAACTGTTTTTT; cdr3_aa: CSAGGVEKLFF
d_call: TRBD1; clone_size: -; v_call: TRBV7-9; j_call: TRBJ1-4; cdr3_nt: TGTGCCAGCAGCCCTCAGGCCGGGACAGGGAATGAAAAACTGTTTTTT; cdr3_aa: CASSPQAGTGNEKLFF
d_call: -; clone_size: few; v_call: TRBV2; j_call: TRBJ1-5; cdr3_nt: TGTGCCAGCAGGATGGACAGAAATCAGCCCCAGCATTTT; cdr3_aa: CASRMDRNQPQHF
d_call: TRBD1; clone_size: -; v_call: TRBV6-1; j_call: TRBJ2-5; cdr3_nt: TGTGCCAGCAGTGGACCGGGGACAGCAGAAGAGACCCAGTACTTC; cdr3_aa: CASSGPGTAEETQYF
d_call: -; clone_size: few; v_call: TRBV12-3/TRBV12-4; j_call: TRBJ1-1; cdr3_nt: TGTGCCAGCAGTGGTTGGCAGAACACTGAAGCTTTCTTT; cdr3_aa: CASSGWQNTEAFF
d_call: -; clone_size: -; v_call: TRBV10-3; j_call: TRBJ2-2; cdr3_nt: TGTGCCATCAGTGAGCAAGCGAACACCGGGGAGCTGTTTTTT; cdr3_aa: CAISEQANTGELFF
d_call: TRBD1; clone_size: -; v_call: TRBV20-1; j_call: TRBJ1-6; cdr3_nt: TGCAGTGCTAGGACGGACAGGGACAATTCACCCCTCCACTTT; cdr3_aa: CSARTDRDNSPLHF
d_call: TRBD1; clone_size: many; v_call: TRBV27; j_call: TRBJ2-1; cdr3_nt: TGTGCCAGCAGTTTATTTACAGGGGACAATGAGCAGTTCTTC; cdr3_aa: CASSLFTGDNEQFF
d_call: -; clone_size: many; v_call: TRBV15; j_call: TRBJ2-3; cdr3_nt: TGTGCCACCAGCAGGACAGACGGCACAGATACGCAGTATTTT; cdr3_aa: CATSRTDGTDTQYF
d_call: -; clone_size: -; v_call: TRBV4-1; j_call: TRBJ2-5; cdr3_nt: TGCGCCAGCAGCCAAGTGGGCAGGTTCGAAGAGACCCAGTACTTC; cdr3_aa: CASSQVGRFEETQYF
d_call: -; clone_size: -; v_call: TRBV11-1; j_call: TRBJ1-2; cdr3_nt: TGTGCCAGCAGCTTTGCTGGGGATGGCTACACCTTC; cdr3_aa: CASSFAGDGYTF
d_call: TRBD2; clone_size: -; v_call: TRBV19; j_call: TRBJ2-3; cdr3_nt: TGTGCCAGTAGTATCGGGACTAGCGGGACGAGAGATACGCAGTATTTT; cdr3_aa: CASSIGTSGTRDTQYF
d_call: -; clone_size: many; v_call: TRBV6-6; j_call: TRBJ1-3; cdr3_nt: TGTGCCAGCAGTTACTCGGACGTAGCCTCTGGAAACACCATATATTTT; cdr3_aa: CASSYSDVASGNTIYF
d_call: -; clone_size: -; v_call: TRBV14; j_call: TRBJ2-1; cdr3_nt: TGTGCCAGCAGCCAAGAATTGGCCGATGAGCAGTTCTTC; cdr3_aa: CASSQELADEQFF
d_call: -; clone_size: -; v_call: TRBV28; j_call: TRBJ1-2; cdr3_nt: TGTGCCAGCTTTTTGGCCCGGATGGACTATGGCTACACCTTC; cdr3_aa: CASFLARMDYGYTF
d_call: TRBD1; clone_size: -; v_call: TRBV24-1; j_call: TRBJ2-3; cdr3_nt: TGTGCCATCAGGGGAGGACAGGGTGTTTACACAGATACGCAGTATTTT; cdr3_aa: CAIRGGQGVYTDTQYF
d_call: -; clone_size: -; v_call: TRBV5-4; j_call: TRBJ1-6; cdr3_nt: TGTGCCAGCAGCCCTTATAATTCACCCCTCCACTTT; cdr3_aa: CASSPYNSPLHF
d_call: TRBD2; clone_size: many; v_call: TRBV24-1; j_call: TRBJ2-1; cdr3_nt: TGTGCCACCAGTGGCAAGAGCGGGGCCAACTACAATGAGCAGTTCTTC; cdr3_aa: CATSGKSGANYNEQFF
d_call: -; clone_size: -; v_call: TRBV9; j_call: TRBJ1-6; cdr3_nt: TGTGCCAGCAGCGTAGATGGGGGCATCCATTCACCCCTCCACTTT; cdr3_aa: CASSVDGGIHSPLHF
d_call: -; clone_size: -; v_call: TRBV3-1; j_call: TRBJ2-4; cdr3_nt: TGTGCCAGCAGCCAACGGGTCCCCTTAGCCAAAAACATTCAGTACTTC; cdr3_aa: CASSQRVPLAKNIQYF
d_call: -; clone_size: few; v_call: TRBV18; j_call: TRBJ1-1; cdr3_nt: TGTGCCAGCTCACCACTCGGGGGCTCGGGCACTGAAGCTTTCTTT; cdr3_aa: CASSPLGGSGTEAFF
d_call: TRBD2; clone_size: -; v_call: TRBV6-5; j_call: TRBJ2-3; cdr3_nt: TGTGCCAGCAGTCCGAGAAACGTACTAGCGGGGGGCCGTAGGAATACGCAGTATTTT; cdr3_aa: CASSPRNVLAGGRRNTQYF
d_call: TRBD1; clone_size: -; v_call: TRBV6-6; j_call: TRBJ1-6; cdr3_nt: TGTGCCAGCAGTTACTCCTACCGTATACAGGGGAGAGGATCACCCCTCCACTTT; cdr3_aa: CASSYSYRIQGRGSPLHF
d_call: TRBD1; clone_size: -; v_call: TRBV7-6; j_call: TRBJ2-5; cdr3_nt: TGTGCCAGCGGGGGGACAGGGATCTACCAAGAGACCCAGTACTTC; cdr3_aa: CASGGTGIYQETQYF
d_call: -; clone_size: -; v_call: TRBV2; j_call: TRBJ1-1; cdr3_nt: TGTGCCAGCAGTGGAATGGCCAGTAAGAACACTGAAGCTTTCTTT; cdr3_aa: CASSGMASKNTEAFF
d_call: TRBD2; clone_size: -; v_call: TRBV5-1; j_call: TRBJ2-5; cdr3_nt: TGCGCCAGCAGCTTCCTAGCGGGGGCCCAAGAGACCCAGTACTTC; cdr3_aa: CASSFLAGAQETQYF
d_call: TRBD2; clone_size: few; v_call: TRBV12-3/TRBV12-4; j_call: TRBJ2-1; cdr3_nt: TGTGCCAGCAGTCCTCCTAGCGGGGGGGCGAATGAGCAGTTCTTC; cdr3_aa: CASSPPSGGANEQFF
d_call: -; clone_size: few; v_call: TRBV6-1; j_call: TRBJ1-1; cdr3_nt: TGCGCCAGCAGAACGAGCACTGAAGCTTTCTTT; cdr3_aa: CASRTSTEAFF
d_call: TRBD1; clone_size: -; v_call: TRBV7-9; j_call: TRBJ1-6; cdr3_nt: TGTGCCAGTAGTATAGAGGGACAGGGGGCCTATAATTCACCCCTCCACTTT; cdr3_aa: CASSIEGQGAYNSPLHF
d_call: TRBD1; clone_size: once; v_call: TRBV6-6; j_call: TRBJ1-2; cdr3_nt: TGTGCCAGCACCCGACAGGGTCGCTTCTATAACTACACCTTC; cdr3_aa: CASTRQGRFYNYTF
d_call: -; clone_size: -; v_call: TRBV7-9; j_call: TRBJ2-1; cdr3_nt: TGTGCCAGCAGCTTAGATGGATTGGATGCGGGGAGCAATGAGCAGTTCTTC; cdr3_aa: CASSLDGLDAGSNEQFF
d_call: -; clone_size: -; v_call: TRBV7-2; j_call: TRBJ2-1; cdr3_nt: TGTGCCAGCAGCTACCATCAAACAGGGATGCCCTACAATGAGCAGTTCTTC; cdr3_aa: CASSYHQTGMPYNEQFF
d_call: -; clone_size: many; v_call: TRBV20-1; j_call: TRBJ1-5; cdr3_nt: TGCAGTGCTAGATACATGAGCAATCAGCCCCAGCATTTT; cdr3_aa: CSARYMSNQPQHF
d_call: -; clone_size: few; v_call: TRBV6-1; j_call: TRBJ1-6; cdr3_nt: TGTGCCAGCAGGAGGGACGAGGGTAATTCACCCCTCCACTTT; cdr3_aa: CASRRDEGNSPLHF
d_call: -; clone_size: -; v_call: TRBV5-1; j_call: TRBJ2-2; cdr3_nt: TGCGCCAGCAGCTTGGGGTCAGAATTAAACACCGGGGAGCTGTTTTTT; cdr3_aa: CASSLGSELNTGELFF
d_call: -; clone_size: many; v_call: TRBV6-1; j_call: TRBJ1-3; cdr3_nt: TGTGCCAGCAGTCCCCCTACCCTCGGGGGAGGAAACACCATATATTTT; cdr3_aa: CASSPPTLGGGNTIYF
d_call: -; clone_size: many; v_call: TRBV6-2/TRBV6-3; j_call: TRBJ1-1; cdr3_nt: TGTGCCAGCAGTTACTATCGCATGCGGGCCCAACGGACGGAAGCTTTCTTT; cdr3_aa: CASSYYRMRAQRTEAFF
d_call: -; clone_size: few; v_call: TRBV2; j_call: TRBJ2-2; cdr3_nt: TGTGCCAGCAGTTGGGGCAGGGCATACACCGGGGAGCTGTTTTTT; cdr3_aa: CASSWGRAYTGELFF
d_call: TRBD1; clone_size: few; v_call: TRBV6-4; j_call: TRBJ2-5; cdr3_nt: TGTGCCAGCAGTGAACAGACAGGGGAAAGACAGTACTTC; cdr3_aa: CASSEQTGERQYF
d_call: TRBD1; clone_size: few; v_call: TRBV19; j_call: TRBJ1-1; cdr3_nt: TGTGCCAGTAGTTTACAGGGGGCGAACACTGAAGCTTTCTTT; cdr3_aa: CASSLQGANTEAFF
d_call: -; clone_size: few; v_call: TRBV27; j_call: TRBJ1-2; cdr3_nt: TGTGCCAGCAGTTTACGGGAAAAGAGCTATGGCTACACCTTC; cdr3_aa: CASSLREKSYGYTF